A single count supports the clone carrying this T cell receptor (beta chain). This sample is part of a study of blood T cell repertoires in COVID-19. Across the whole study: Donors in the United States, Italy and Spain gave samples during acute or convalescent COVID-19. PBMCs, B-cell-depleted T cells, or T cells provided the cDNA or gDNA that made up the material.

The CDR3 consists of 16 residues. Trimming took 0 bases from V and 3 from J; bases not matched to a gene: 4. The V gene's germline CDR1 is SGHRS and CDR2 YFSETQ. Seattle patients were enrolled while actively infected and followed longitudinally. Original data processing: From reference gene primer amplification, estimates of nucleated cell counts were derived. The method was immunoSEQ multiplex PCR; TCRdb's version includes in-frame clones alone and lacks a portion of them. Clone size and V and J calls were adopted from that table, with D and trimming inferred from the DNA. The sample has about 360,000 clones, about 86% seen once.

The material sequenced was peripheral blood. This chain uses TRBV5-1 with TRBJ2-1, with 9 bases that match TRBD2. The TCR comes from a woman in her fifties or sixties with COVID-19, enrolled during active disease. CDR3 residues: CASSLETSGYYNEQFF. In nucleotides, the CDR3 is TGCGCCAGCAGCTTGGAGACTAGCGGATACTACAATGAGCAGTTCTTC.